These 24 T cell receptor beta chains originate from one sample sequenced in a study of cytomegalovirus exposure and HLA in healthy donors. PCR primers comprised 60 Vbeta and 13 Jbeta primers. Only in-frame clones appear in the TCRdb table, and some are missing; sequencing was by immunoSEQ multiplex PCR. This table holds 150,000 to 200,000 clones, 65% to 80% found once. The sequencing input was PBMCs. The receptors originated from a woman aged 40 to 50 in good health and CMV-seronegative.

The chain recombines TRBV6-1 with TRBJ2-5; D remains ambiguous. Germline assignment: CDR1 MNHNS and CDR2 SASEGT. V shed 6 bases and J shed 2 bases, with 4 bases lying between them. This CDR3 has 11 residues. The CDR3 loop is CASSRQETQYF. The CDR3 DNA sequence: TGTGCCAGCAGCAGGCAAGAGACCCAGTACTTC.

V gene TRBV19 combines with J gene TRBJ2-2; 8 bases fit TRBD2. Germline CDR1 is LNHDA and CDR2 is SQIVND (reference sequence). This CDR3 has 15 amino acids. Unmatched junction bases numbered 6, after V lost 7 bases and J lost 2 bases. CDR3: CASKAAGGNTGELFF. The CDR3 DNA reads TGTGCCAGTAAGGCGGCGGGAGGAAACACCGGGGAGCTGTTTTTT.

The V gene is TRBV2, the J gene TRBJ2-5; TRBD2 agrees at 11 bases. The CDR3 extends over 15 amino acids. CDR1 SNHLY and CDR2 FYNNEI come from the germline V gene. J was trimmed by 7 bases and V by 3 bases; bases with no gene match: 7. CDR3 region: CASSDKTSGSGTQYF. In DNA, the CDR3 is TGTGCCAGCAGTGATAAAACTAGCGGGAGTGGGACCCAGTACTTC.

The chain couples TRBV4-3 to TRBJ1-5, with 10 bases lining up with TRBD1. CDR1 and CDR2 (germline): LGHNA, YSLEER. V was clipped by 2 bases and J by 8 bases; unmatched bases: 6. This CDR3 is built from 15 residues. The CDR3 reads CASSQRQGALEPQHF. For the CDR3, the DNA is TGCGCCAGCAGCCAACGACAGGGGGCGCTTGAGCCCCAGCATTTT.

The rearrangement links TRBV25-1 to TRBJ1-1; D gene uncertain. Per germline, CDR1 MGHDK and CDR2 SYGVNS. V dropped 5 bases and J dropped 1 base, with 8 bases sitting between them. The CDR3 is 13 amino acids. CDR3 DNA: TGTGCCAGCAGTCTGAGGCCGAACACTGAAGCTTTCTTT. Translation gives CASSLRPNTEAFF.

The chain has TRBV7-3 and TRBJ2-2; 15 positions agree with TRBD2. This CDR3 spans 18 amino acids. Germline-derived CDR1 and CDR2 are SGHTA and FQGTGA. With V trimmed by 1 base and J by 6 bases, 6 bases remained unmatched. The CDR3 region is CASSLIGLAGGPSGELFF. The DNA of the CDR3 is TGTGCCAGCAGCTTAATAGGACTAGCGGGAGGGCCCTCCGGGGAGCTGTTTTTT.

The rearrangement links TRBV18 to TRBJ2-5, with a weak D call TRBD2 (5 bases). The germline V and J ends were trimmed by 4 bases and 2 bases, with 14 bases remaining between them. Germline CDR1 is KGHSH and CDR2 is LQKENI. CDR3 length: 15 amino acids. This chain's CDR3 is CASSRTAGVQETQYF. CDR3 DNA sequence: TGTGCCAGCTCACGAACCGCGGGTGTACAAGAGACCCAGTACTTC.

V and J are TRBV2 and TRBJ1-1; tentative D call: TRBD1 (5 bases). The CDR3 covers 13 residues. Germline CDR1 reads SNHLY; CDR2 reads FYNNEI. With 4 bases removed from V and 0 bases from J, the gap between germline ends came to 6 bases. The CDR3 spells CASSVGVNTEAFF. CDR3 DNA: TGTGCCAGCAGTGTAGGGGTGAACACTGAAGCTTTCTTT.

This rearrangement joins TRBV5-5 to TRBJ1-4; 7 positions match TRBD1. Germline assignment: CDR1 SGHKS and CDR2 YYEKEE (reference sequence). Unmatched junction bases numbered 14, after V lost 4 bases and J lost 8 bases. The CDR3 covers 16 residues. In DNA form, the CDR3 reads TGTGCCAGCAGCCCGTGGGGCCGACAGGGCTCGGAAAAACTGTTTTTT. Its protein is CASSPWGRQGSEKLFF.

This sequence joins TRBV27 and TRBJ1-2; TRBD1 matches at 10 bases. V shed 5 bases, J shed 2 bases, and the junction held 5 bases outside the gene matches. Germline CDR1 MNHEY, CDR2 SMNVEV (reference sequence). This CDR3 contains 15 residues. The CDR3 region is CASSAGQGGNYGYTF. For the CDR3, the DNA is TGTGCCAGCAGTGCCGGACAGGGGGGGAACTATGGCTACACCTTC.

This chain links TRBV5-4 with TRBJ2-2; 9 nucleotides agree with TRBD2. V was clipped by 2 bases and J by 5 bases; unmatched bases: 19. Germline CDR1 SGHNT, CDR2 YYREEE (reference sequence). The CDR3 totals 20 residues. CDR3 in DNA: TGTGCCAGCAGCTTAGGATGGTCGGTCCTAGCGGGACTAGAGACCGGGGAGCTGTTTTTT. Amino acid sequence: CASSLGWSVLAGLETGELFF.

Points on this clone: The same CDR3 also results from other DNA sequences found in this sample. DNA for the CDR3: TGTGCCAGCAGTGAACAGGGGGGACAAGAGACCCAGTACTTC. Amino acids: CASSEQGGQETQYF. The V call is TRBV2, the J call TRBJ2-5; D perhaps matches TRBD1 (7 bases). V gave up 2 bases and J gave up 2 bases, with 9 bases separating them. The CDR3 contains 14 residues. Germline loops: CDR1 SNHLY, CDR2 FYNNEI.

The chain links TRBV7-3 to TRBJ2-3; tentative D call: TRBD1 (5 bases). Per germline, CDR1 SGHTA and CDR2 FQGTGA. CDR3 size: 13 residues. Trimming removed 5 bases from V and 2 bases from J, with 8 bases in between. The CDR3 is CASSPRDTDTQYF. The DNA of the CDR3 is TGTGCCAGCAGCCCCAGGGACACAGATACGCAGTATTTT. The full variable domain, with the rest looked up from reference TRBV7-3 and TRBJ2-3, is GAGVSQTPSNKVTEKGKYVELRCDPISGHTALYWYRQSLGQGPEFLIYFQGTGAADDSGLPNDRFFAVRPEGSVSTLKIQRTERGDSAVYLCASSPRDTDTQYFGPGTRLTVL.

The chain couples TRBV5-4 to TRBJ2-5, with TRBD2 identical over 13 bases. CDR3 length: 15 residues. Germline CDR1 is SGHNT and CDR2 is YYREEE (reference sequence). V trimming: 4 bases; J trimming: 2 bases; junction bases outside the gene matches: 2. CDR3 sequence reads: CASSPTSGRQETQYF. The CDR3 DNA reads as TGTGCCAGCAGCCCGACTAGCGGGAGGCAAGAGACCCAGTACTTC.

This sequence joins TRBV5-4 and TRBJ2-5; possibly TRBD1 for D (5 bases). Per germline, CDR1 SGHNT and CDR2 YYREEE (reference sequence). Trimming removed 0 bases at V and 1 base at J, with 7 bases between. The CDR3 has 14 amino acids. The CDR3 is CASSLVGAQETQYF. CDR3 bases: TGTGCCAGCAGCTTGGTTGGGGCCCAAGAGACCCAGTACTTC. Filled out from reference TRBV5-4 and TRBJ2-5, the complete variable domain reads ETGVTQSPTHLIKTRGQQVTLRCSSQSGHNTVSWYQQALGQGPQFIFQYYREEENGRGNFPPRFSGLQFPNYSSELNVNALELDDSALYLCASSLVGAQETQYFGPGTRLLVL.

The gene calls are TRBV11-2 and TRBJ1-1; TRBD1 aligns across 8 bases. In germline, CDR1 is SGHAT, CDR2 FQNNGV. With 4 bases clipped from V and 5 bases from J, the junction kept 6 bases outside the gene matches. The CDR3 loop spans 14 amino acids. In nucleotides, the CDR3 is TGTGCCAGCAGCTCTCGGACAGGGTCGACTGAAGCTTTCTTT. The encoded protein is CASSSRTGSTEAFF.

Details on this clone: This sample includes further DNA sequences coding for the same CDR3. This rearrangement joins TRBV30 to TRBJ2-5; a possible D gene is TRBD2 (7 bases). V was trimmed by 0 bases and J by 5 bases, leaving 10 bases between them. Germline V CDR1 and CDR2: GTSNPN, SVGIG (reference sequence). This CDR3 spans 13 amino acids. The CDR3 region has the DNA TGTGCCTGGAGTGTGGGGGGGCAGGAGACCCAGTACTTC. It codes for CAWSVGGQETQYF.

The chain recombines TRBV5-8 with TRBJ1-3; TRBD1 aligns across 7 bases. The V segment lost 4 bases and the J segment 0 bases; nucleotides outside the gene matches: 10. CDR1 and CDR2 (germline): SGHTS, YDEGEE. The CDR3 has 17 residues. CDR3 region: CASSRRDSPYSGNTIYF. Here the CDR3 DNA reads TGTGCCAGCAGCAGAAGGGACAGTCCTTACTCTGGAAACACCATATATTTT.

J is TRBJ1-5 and V is TRBV6-1, with D possibly being TRBD1 (6 bases). The ends were cut back, 0 bases at V and 11 bases at J, with 23 bases in the middle. Germline V gene sequence: CDR1 MNHNS, CDR2 SASEGT. The CDR3 has 17 amino acids. CDR3 loop: CASSEATGQWTSGAQHF. CDR3 DNA sequence: TGTGCCAGCAGTGAAGCGACAGGACAGTGGACTTCAGGGGCCCAGCATTTT.

The rearrangement uses TRBV6-6 and TRBJ1-1; no clear D. CDR3 length: 13 amino acids. Trimming pared 6 bases from V and 0 bases from J, leaving 8 bases between. CDR1 and CDR2 from the germline V gene are MNHNY and SVGAGI (reference sequence). The CDR3 DNA reads TGTGCCAGCAGCCCTCAGATGAACACTGAAGCTTTCTTT. Translated: CASSPQMNTEAFF.

In this sample, this clone turned up a few times. The chain uses TRBV30 and TRBJ1-3; D not certain. Germline V CDR1 and CDR2: GTSNPN, SVGIG (reference sequence). V lost 0 bases, J lost 5 bases, and 8 bases lay in between. The CDR3 consists of 13 residues. The DNA of the CDR3 is TGTGCCTGGAGTGTAAACAGCAGAAACACCATATATTTT. Translated: CAWSVNSRNTIYF.

J is TRBJ1-1 and V is TRBV7-8, with TRBD1 as a possible D gene (6 bases). V gave up 6 bases and J gave up 1 base, with 12 bases separating them. Germline lookup yields CDR1 SGHVS and CDR2 FQNEAQ. The CDR3 contains 14 residues. This chain's CDR3 is CASSRQASNTEAFF. DNA of the CDR3: TGTGCCAGCAGTCGACAGGCCTCGAACACTGAAGCTTTCTTT.

Note on this clone: This specimen includes other DNA sequences encoding the same CDR3. V usage is TRBV7-2 and J usage is TRBJ1-1; 8 bases match TRBD1. V gave up 3 bases and J gave up 5 bases; unmatched junction bases: 2. Germline V CDR1 and CDR2: SGHTA, FQGNSA. This CDR3 has 13 residues. CDR3 DNA: TGTGCCAGCAGCTTGGACAGGGAAACTGAAGCTTTCTTT. Amino acid sequence: CASSLDRETEAFF.

This clone appeared a few times. CDR3 bases: TGTGCCAGCAGCCAAGACCCCGGGACTAGCGTATACAATGAGCAGTTCTTC. It codes for CASSQDPGTSVYNEQFF. V and J are TRBV4-2 and TRBJ2-1, with TRBD2 matching over 10 bases. CDR3 length: 17 amino acids. The trim removed 0 bases at V and 4 bases at J, leaving 6 bases unmatched. Germline CDR1 is LGHNA and CDR2 is YNFKEQ.